This T cell receptor (beta chain) appears in the sequencing data of a study of shared clonotypes between healthy human individuals. The study's findings and limits: Naive subsets usually exceeded memory subsets in estimated richness.

Concerning this clone itself: Its matching antigen is unknown.

The germline gives CDR1 SEHNR, CDR2 FQNEAQ (reference sequence). This CDR3 is 15 amino acids long. V lost 5 bases, J lost 12 bases, and 17 bases stayed unmatched. Every subset's genomic DNA went evenly onto several immunoSEQ plates. Libraries were prepared by immunoSEQ multiplex PCR; TCRdb keeps only in-frame clonotypes and omits some of them. The sample carries over a million clones, roughly 96% recorded once. The donors were adults (healthy and HIV-negative) with no recent acute infections or vaccinations. Among the donors, all were Caucasian adults who lived in Nashville, Tennessee. The V gene is TRBV7-9, the J gene TRBJ2-7; 9 positions agree with TRBD1. The sample taken for sequencing was naive CD4+ T cells sorted from blood. Sample subset: CD45RA+ positively selected. This clonotype was obtained from a man aged 25-45 years in good health. The DNA of the CDR3 is TGTGCCAGCAGCCATCGGACAGGGGCTGAACATAGATGGTACTTC. Translating it yields CASSHRTGAEHRWYF.